The rows below give T cell receptor beta chains drawn from one sample of a study of shared clonotypes between healthy human individuals. Sequencing used immunoSEQ multiplex PCR; TCRdb keeps in-frame clones, though not all of them. The sample holds some 2 million clones, about 95% seen once. Material for sequencing was naive CD8+ T cells sorted from blood. Receptors were obtained from a man aged 18 to 30 in good health. Each CDR3 is given with its conserved first and last residue. D genes are given only for firm matches. Size is stated for part of the rows, as once, few or many counts, or as a class when the clone is expanded.

j_gene	d_gene	v_gene	len	abundance	CDR3aa	CDR3nt
TRBJ2-7	-	TRBV23-1	19	once	CASSQSWQSRPHFPYEQYF	TGCGCCAGCAGTCAATCGTGGCAGAGTCGACCCCATTTCCCCTACGAGCAGTACTTC
TRBJ2-7	-	TRBV29-1	13	-	CSVVQVLTYEQYF	TGCAGCGTTGTACAGGTATTAACCTACGAGCAGTACTTC
TRBJ2-7	TRBD1	TRBV7-9	17	-	CASSSRQGASPSYEQYF	TGTGCCAGCAGCTCCCGACAGGGGGCCTCCCCTTCCTACGAGCAGTACTTC
TRBJ1-2	TRBD1	TRBV9	16	-	CASSVEARGDSYGYTF	TGTGCCAGCAGCGTAGAAGCTCGTGGGGACAGCTATGGCTACACCTTC
TRBJ1-4	TRBD1	TRBV7-9	16	-	CASSPASDRGREKLFF	TGTGCCAGCAGCCCCGCGTCGGACAGGGGGCGTGAAAAACTGTTTTTT
TRBJ2-1	-	TRBV30	12	-	CAWSPRDPEQFF	TGTGCCTGGAGTCCCCGGGACCCTGAGCAGTTCTTC
TRBJ1-4	TRBD1	TRBV27	14	-	CASSTTGTGRELFF	TGTGCCAGCAGTACCACCGGGACAGGGCGGGAACTGTTTTTT
TRBJ2-2	TRBD2	TRBV4-3	16	-	CASNWGPGGDTGELFF	TGCGCCAGCAATTGGGGACCGGGAGGGGACACCGGGGAGCTGTTTTTT
TRBJ2-1	-	TRBV6-6	12	-	CATNGGGIEQFF	TGTGCCACCAACGGTGGGGGAATCGAGCAGTTCTTC
TRBJ2-7	-	TRBV12-2	18	-	CASRLSRATGTENYEQYF	TGTGCAAGTCGCTTAAGCAGGGCTACCGGGACGGAAAACTACGAGCAGTACTTC
TRBJ1-1	TRBD1	TRBV4-1	15	-	CASSQEVQGATEAFF	TGCGCCAGCAGCCAAGAGGTACAGGGGGCTACTGAAGCTTTCTTT
TRBJ2-1	-	TRBV4-1	15	once	CASSQDLGINNEQFF	TGCGCCAGCAGCCAAGACCTGGGAATCAACAATGAGCAGTTCTTC
TRBJ2-7	-	TRBV5-4	15	-	CASSLGTGYGGEQYF	TGTGCCAGCAGCTTGGGGACAGGATATGGAGGGGAGCAGTACTTC
TRBJ2-1	TRBD2	TRBV9	15	-	CASSVAGGPGNEQFF	TGTGCCAGCAGCGTAGCGGGAGGGCCAGGAAATGAGCAGTTCTTC
TRBJ1-5	-	TRBV13	14	-	CASSLGQGDQPQHF	TGTGCCAGCAGCTTAGGTCAGGGCGATCAGCCCCAGCATTTT
TRBJ1-5	TRBD1	TRBV19	14	-	CASSIWGQGQPQHF	TGTGCCAGTAGTATTTGGGGACAGGGTCAGCCCCAGCATTTT
TRBJ2-3	-	TRBV9	14	few	CASSAADSLYTQYF	TGTGCCAGCAGCGCCGCCGACAGTTTATATACGCAGTATTTT
TRBJ2-7	-	TRBV5-1	14	-	CASSLVAGAYEQYF	TGCGCCAGCAGCTTGGTAGCAGGGGCCTACGAGCAGTACTTC
TRBJ2-1	TRBD2	TRBV27	18	once	CASSLGLAGGPFYNEQFF	TGTGCCAGCAGTCTAGGACTAGCGGGAGGGCCCTTCTACAATGAGCAGTTCTTC
TRBJ1-5	-	TRBV19	16	many	CASSIGPGFINQPQHF	TGTGCCAGTAGTATAGGCCCAGGTTTTATCAATCAGCCCCAGCATTTT
TRBJ2-7	TRBD1	TRBV19	16	-	CASSILEGTGVYEQYF	TGTGCCAGTAGTATTTTGGAGGGGACAGGGGTCTACGAGCAGTACTTC
TRBJ1-1	TRBD1	TRBV5-5	15	-	CASSLGDRGKTEAFF	TGTGCCAGCAGCTTGGGCGACAGGGGGAAGACTGAAGCTTTCTTT
TRBJ2-2	TRBD1	TRBV5-4	16	-	CASSTWDRGSGGELFF	TGTGCCAGCAGCACCTGGGACAGGGGTTCTGGGGGGGAGCTGTTTTTT